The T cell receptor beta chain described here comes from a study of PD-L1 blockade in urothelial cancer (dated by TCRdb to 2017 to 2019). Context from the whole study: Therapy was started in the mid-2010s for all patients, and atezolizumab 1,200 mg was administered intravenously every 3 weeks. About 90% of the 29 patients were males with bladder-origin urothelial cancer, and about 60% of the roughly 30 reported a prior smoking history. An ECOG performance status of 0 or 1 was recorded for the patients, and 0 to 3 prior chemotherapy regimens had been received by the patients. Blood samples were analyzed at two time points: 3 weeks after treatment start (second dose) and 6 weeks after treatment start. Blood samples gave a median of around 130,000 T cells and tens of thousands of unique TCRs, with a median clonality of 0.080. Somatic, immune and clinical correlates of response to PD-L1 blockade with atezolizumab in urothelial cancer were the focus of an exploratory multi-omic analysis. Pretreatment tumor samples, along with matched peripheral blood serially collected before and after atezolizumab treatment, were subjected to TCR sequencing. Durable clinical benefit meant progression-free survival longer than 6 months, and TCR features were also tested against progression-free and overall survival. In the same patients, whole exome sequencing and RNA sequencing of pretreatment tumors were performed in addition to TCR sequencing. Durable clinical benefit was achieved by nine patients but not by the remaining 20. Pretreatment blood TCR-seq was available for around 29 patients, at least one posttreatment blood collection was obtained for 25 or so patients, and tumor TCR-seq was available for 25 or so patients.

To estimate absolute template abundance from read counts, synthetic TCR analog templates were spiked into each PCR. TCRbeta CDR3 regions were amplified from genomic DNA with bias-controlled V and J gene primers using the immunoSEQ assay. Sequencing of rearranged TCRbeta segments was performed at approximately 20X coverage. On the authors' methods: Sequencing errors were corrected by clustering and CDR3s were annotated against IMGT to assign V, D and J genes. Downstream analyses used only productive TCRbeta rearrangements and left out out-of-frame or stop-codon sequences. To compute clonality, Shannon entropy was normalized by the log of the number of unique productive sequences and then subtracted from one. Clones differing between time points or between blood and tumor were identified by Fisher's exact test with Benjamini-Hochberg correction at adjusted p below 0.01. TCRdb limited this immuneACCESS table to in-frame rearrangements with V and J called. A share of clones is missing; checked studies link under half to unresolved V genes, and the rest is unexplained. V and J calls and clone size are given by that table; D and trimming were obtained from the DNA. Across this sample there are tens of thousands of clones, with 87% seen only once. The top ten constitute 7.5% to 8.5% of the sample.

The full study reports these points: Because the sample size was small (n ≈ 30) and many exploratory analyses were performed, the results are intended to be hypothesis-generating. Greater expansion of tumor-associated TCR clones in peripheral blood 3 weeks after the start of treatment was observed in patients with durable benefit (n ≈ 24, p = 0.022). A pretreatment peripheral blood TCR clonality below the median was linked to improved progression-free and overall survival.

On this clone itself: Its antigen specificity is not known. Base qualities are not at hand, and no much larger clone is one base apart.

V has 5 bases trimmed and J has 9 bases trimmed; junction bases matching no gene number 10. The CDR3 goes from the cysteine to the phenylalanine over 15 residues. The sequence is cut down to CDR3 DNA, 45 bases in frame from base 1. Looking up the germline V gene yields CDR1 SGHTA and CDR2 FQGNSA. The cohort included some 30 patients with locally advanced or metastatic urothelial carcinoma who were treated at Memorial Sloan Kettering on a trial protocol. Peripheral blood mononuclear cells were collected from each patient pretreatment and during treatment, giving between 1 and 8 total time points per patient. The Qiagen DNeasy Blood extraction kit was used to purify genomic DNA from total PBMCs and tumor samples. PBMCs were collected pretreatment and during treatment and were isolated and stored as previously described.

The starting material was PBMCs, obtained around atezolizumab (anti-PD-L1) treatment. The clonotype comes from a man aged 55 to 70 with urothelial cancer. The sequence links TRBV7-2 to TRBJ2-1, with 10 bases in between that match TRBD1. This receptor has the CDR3 CASSIWTGGLGEQFF. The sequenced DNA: TGTGCCAGCAGCATCTGGACAGGGGGACTAGGTGAGCAGTTCTTC.